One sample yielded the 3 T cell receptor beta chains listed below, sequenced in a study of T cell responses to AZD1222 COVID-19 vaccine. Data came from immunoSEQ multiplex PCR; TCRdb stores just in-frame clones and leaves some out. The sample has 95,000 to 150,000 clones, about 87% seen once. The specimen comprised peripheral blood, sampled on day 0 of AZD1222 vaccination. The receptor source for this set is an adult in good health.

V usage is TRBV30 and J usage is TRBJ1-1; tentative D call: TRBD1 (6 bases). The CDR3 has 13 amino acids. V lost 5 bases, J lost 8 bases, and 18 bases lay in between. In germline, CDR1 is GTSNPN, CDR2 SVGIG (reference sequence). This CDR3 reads CAWDATGGGEAFF. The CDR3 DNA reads TGTGCCTGGGACGCGACAGGTGGAGGCGAAGCTTTCTTT.

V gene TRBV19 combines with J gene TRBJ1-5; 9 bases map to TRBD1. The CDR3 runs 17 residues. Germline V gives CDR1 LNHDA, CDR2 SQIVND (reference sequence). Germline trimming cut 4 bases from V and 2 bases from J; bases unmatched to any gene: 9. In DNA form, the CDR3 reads TGTGCCAGTAGTAACTACAGGGGGCAGGGTGGCAATCAGCCCCAGCATTTT. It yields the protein CASSNYRGQGGNQPQHF.

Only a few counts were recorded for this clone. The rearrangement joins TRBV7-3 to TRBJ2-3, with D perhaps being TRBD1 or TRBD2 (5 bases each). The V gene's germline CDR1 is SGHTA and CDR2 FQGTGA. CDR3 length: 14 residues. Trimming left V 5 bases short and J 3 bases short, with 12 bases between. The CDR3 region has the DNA TGTGCCAGCAGCAGGGACGGGGCGACAGATACGCAGTATTTT. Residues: CASSRDGATDTQYF.